These T cell receptor beta chains were read from a single sample in a study of shared clonotypes between healthy human individuals. Only in-frame clones appear in the TCRdb table, and some are missing; sequencing was by immunoSEQ multiplex PCR. The sample lists about 2.3 million clones, 85% to 95% occurring once. Sequenced sample: naive CD4+ T cells from PBMCs. All receptors derive from a man aged 18 to 35 in good health. Some clones in this sample may be carry-over from other donors' samples. CDR3s leave out the opening cysteine and the closing phenylalanine or tryptophan.

J: TRBJ2-5; V: TRBV27; CDR3: ASSPNQETQY
J: TRBJ1-5; V: TRBV7-2; CDR3: ASSLRGGGNQPQH
J: TRBJ2-5; V: TRBV6-6; CDR3: ASSPGPSGQY
J: TRBJ2-5; V: TRBV7-9; CDR3: ASSARVGPQETQY
J: TRBJ2-1; V: TRBV5-1; CDR3: ASSMTAGTNEQF
J: TRBJ1-1; V: TRBV13; CDR3: ASSLDRRVTGTGWAF
J: TRBJ2-2; V: TRBV5-1; CDR3: ASSPGTGSGGTGELF
J: TRBJ2-2; V: TRBV2; CDR3: ASSPRGKNTGELF
J: TRBJ1-2; V: TRBV19; CDR3: ASSPLTGGGRGYT
J: TRBJ1-3; V: TRBV18; CDR3: ASSFGPQVDTIY
J: TRBJ1-1; V: TRBV5-1; CDR3: ASSRDRGNTEAF
J: TRBJ2-7; V: TRBV18; CDR3: ASSPTDSYEQY
J: TRBJ1-1; V: TRBV5-1; CDR3: ASSLGQPNTEAF
J: TRBJ1-2; V: TRBV7-9; CDR3: ASSVSGVGAYYGYT
J: TRBJ2-2; V: TRBV5-1; CDR3: ASSLLGSSGELF
J: TRBJ1-2; V: TRBV5-6; CDR3: AGSLGSGKLGYGYT
J: TRBJ1-5; V: TRBV6-1; CDR3: ASREPGQLRNQPQH
J: TRBJ2-1; V: TRBV27; CDR3: ASGRHNEQF
J: TRBJ1-5; V: TRBV10-3; CDR3: AISVAGEDQPQH
J: TRBJ1-3; V: TRBV6-5; CDR3: ASRPTGGRNTIY
J: TRBJ2-7; V: TRBV10-3; CDR3: AISGGQGEQY
J: TRBJ2-7; V: TRBV5-4; CDR3: ASSLLLAGLTEQY
J: TRBJ1-4; V: TRBV6-5; CDR3: ATAAGTPGKLF
J: TRBJ2-3; V: TRBV15; CDR3: ATSRDQSPDTQY
J: TRBJ1-2; V: TRBV28; CDR3: ATLGAVGGYT
J: TRBJ1-1; V: TRBV6-5; CDR3: ASSYSIERTATAAF
J: TRBJ1-5; V: TRBV6-5; CDR3: ASSLYRGSNQPQH
J: TRBJ2-2; V: TRBV7-3; CDR3: ASSHRDSGAGELF
J: TRBJ1-2; V: TRBV18; CDR3: ASSEDRDQGYT
J: TRBJ2-7; V: TRBV11-3; CDR3: ASSLSSGMAEQY
J: TRBJ1-1; V: TRBV7-2; CDR3: ASRGQGLLLGTEAF
J: TRBJ2-7; V: TRBV5-1; CDR3: ASSRTTQGVSGTYEQY
J: TRBJ2-7; V: TRBV27; CDR3: ASSRQGRSYEQY
J: TRBJ2-1; V: TRBV7-3; CDR3: ASSPRLAGAREQF
J: TRBJ2-1; V: TRBV7-3; CDR3: ASSLTSSYNEQF
J: TRBJ2-1; V: TRBV7-2; CDR3: ASSLNTSPNEQF
J: TRBJ1-3; V: TRBV4-3; CDR3: ASSQMTDPAGNTIY
J: TRBJ2-1; V: TRBV11-1; CDR3: ASSAYYPSTSGAYNEQF
J: TRBJ1-1; V: TRBV7-9; CDR3: ASSLTVEAF
J: TRBJ1-2; V: TRBV6-5; CDR3: ASREPGLSGGYT
J: TRBJ1-2; V: TRBV6-6; CDR3: ASRQTEYYGYT
J: TRBJ2-1; V: TRBV25-1; CDR3: ASSRDESGDTYNEQF
J: TRBJ2-4; V: TRBV19; CDR3: ASSPRGLGVAKNIQY
J: TRBJ2-5; V: TRBV10-2; CDR3: ASSVSTPWETQY
J: TRBJ2-5; V: TRBV5-1; CDR3: ASSPQGGRETQY
J: TRBJ2-7; V: TRBV6-6; CDR3: ASSYSQREGPEQY